The source of this TCR beta chain is a study of blood T cell repertoires in COVID-19. Profiled with immunoSEQ multiplex PCR; TCRdb holds only in-frame clones, not every one. The data contain around 190,000 clones, 88% of them singletons. The CDR3 covers 12 residues. V was cut by 6 bases and J by 6 bases, with 12 bases left in between. This clonotype was sampled from a man between 18 and 35 years old with active or convalescent COVID-19. Specimen: peripheral blood. The chain joins TRBV12-3 or TRBV12-4 to TRBJ2-7; TRBD1 is a possible D gene (6 bases). In DNA, the CDR3 is TGTGCCAGCAGCCTTAACAGGGTCGAGCAGTACTTC. Translating it yields CASSLNRVEQYF.